The present T cell receptor beta chain was sequenced within a study of graft-versus-host responses after intestinal transplantation. Whole-study context: Recipients uniformly received anti-thymocyte globulin induction, followed by tacrolimus and steroids for approximately 3 years.

Assay: immunoSEQ multiplex PCR; the TCRdb copy retains only in-frame clones and omits some. This table holds tens of thousands of clones, about 94% found once. Trimming cost V 8 bases and J 9 bases, with 17 bases left between them. This CDR3 is 14 amino acids long. In germline, CDR1 is SNHLY, CDR2 FYNNEI. On this clone itself: Antigen specificity is unknown.

The sequence derives from a human donor who was the organ donor for an intestinal transplant. The chain has TRBV2 and TRBJ1-6; maybe TRBD1 (5 bases). Sequencing used unstimulated CD4+ T cells sorted from spleen or lymph node cells, obtained before transplant. The CDR3 DNA reads as TGTGCCAGCTCGAGGGGAGTTCAGTTTTCACCCCTCCACTTT. The encoded protein is CASSRGVQFSPLHF.